This T cell receptor beta chain was recorded in a study of Graves' ophthalmopathy and Graves' hyperthyroidism. The authors amplified TCR beta CDR3 regions, and they did so from RNA transcripts for repertoire sequencing. HTBI primers were used in a first-round RT-PCR, which preceded a second-round multiplex PCR. TCRdb re-analysed the multiplex PCR reads in MiXCR, keeping a single row per CDR3 protein. The sample records hundreds of thousands of distinct CDR3 sequences, about 20% being singletons. Each hyperthyroidism patient was newly diagnosed, with under 2 months' duration, and aged 18 to 65. CDR3 length: 12 amino acids. Germline CDR1 and CDR2: MNHNS and SASEGT. Trimming shortened V by 7 bases and J by 2 bases, and 8 bases separated the two germline ends.

This TCR came from a woman between 18 and 29 years old with stable Graves' hyperthyroidism. Some clones in this sample may be carry-over from other donors' samples. The chain carries TRBV6-1 and TRBJ1-1; no definite D call. The source material was peripheral blood. The CDR3 DNA follows: TGTGCCAGCACCATACGAAACACTGAAGCTTTCTTT. Its protein product is CASTIRNTEAFF.